This T cell receptor (beta chain) was observed in a study of cytomegalovirus exposure and HLA in healthy donors. General study results and limits: Most of the CMV-associated TCR beta chains (in a later analysis) appeared to be HLA-restricted. Among TCR beta chains, those listed as cytomegalovirus-associated numbered around 180. In a later analysis, HLA-associated beta chains showed higher expansion and lower generation probabilities than comparable chains. In vitro assays verified that three CMV-associated chains recognized CMV antigens specifically.

The primer mix had 60 Vbeta and 13 Jbeta primers. TCRdb keeps only in-frame clones here, not all; method: immunoSEQ multiplex PCR. Of some 170,000 clones in the sample, roughly 79% were seen once. As for this clone: Its specificity is not known.

Germline assignment: CDR1 SEHNR and CDR2 FQNEAQ (reference sequence). The V gene end was trimmed by 5 bases and the J gene end by 4 bases; junction bases not matched to a gene: 7. CDR3 size: 15 residues. Sequencing used PBMCs. The J gene is TRBJ2-1, the V gene TRBV7-9; 8 nucleotides line up with TRBD1. This clonotype was sampled from a woman aged 40 to 49 in good health and CMV-seronegative. For the CDR3, the DNA is TGTGCCAGCAGCCACCGGGACAGGCCTTACAATGAGCAGTTCTTC. Encoded protein: CASSHRDRPYNEQFF.